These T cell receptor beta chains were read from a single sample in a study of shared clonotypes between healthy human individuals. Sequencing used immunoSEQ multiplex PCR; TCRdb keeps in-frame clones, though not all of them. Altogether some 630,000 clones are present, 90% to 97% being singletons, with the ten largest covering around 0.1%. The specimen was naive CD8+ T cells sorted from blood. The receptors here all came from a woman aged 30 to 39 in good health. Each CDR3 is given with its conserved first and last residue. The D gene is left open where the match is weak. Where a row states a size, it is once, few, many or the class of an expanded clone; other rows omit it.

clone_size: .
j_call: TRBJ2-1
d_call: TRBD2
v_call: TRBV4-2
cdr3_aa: CASSQDGGTSGIAEQFF
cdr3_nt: TGTGCCAGCAGCCAAGATGGCGGGACTAGCGGGATCGCTGAGCAGTTCTTC

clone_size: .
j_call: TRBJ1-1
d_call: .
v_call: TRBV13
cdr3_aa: CASSKPRGGGTEAFF
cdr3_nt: TGTGCCAGCAGTAAGCCGCGCGGGGGCGGAACTGAAGCTTTCTTT

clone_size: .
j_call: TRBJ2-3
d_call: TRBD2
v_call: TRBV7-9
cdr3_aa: CANYDLGLAGEWNTQYF
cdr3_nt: TGTGCCAACTATGACCTCGGACTAGCGGGAGAGTGGAATACGCAGTATTTT

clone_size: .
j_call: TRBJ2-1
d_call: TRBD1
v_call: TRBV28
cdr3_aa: CASSFSWDSNEQFF
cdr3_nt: TGTGCCAGCAGTTTCTCTTGGGACAGCAATGAGCAGTTCTTC

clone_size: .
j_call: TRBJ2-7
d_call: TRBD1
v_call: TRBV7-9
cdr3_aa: CATRDSRFWEQYF
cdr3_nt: TGTGCCACCCGGGACAGTAGATTTTGGGAGCAGTACTTC

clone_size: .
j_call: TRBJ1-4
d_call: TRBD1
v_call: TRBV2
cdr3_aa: CATSPGGWEKLFF
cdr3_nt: TGTGCCACCTCTCCAGGGGGTTGGGAAAAACTGTTTTTT

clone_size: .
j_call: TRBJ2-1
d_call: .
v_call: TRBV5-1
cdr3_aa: CASSLDGWGNEQFF
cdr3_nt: TGCGCCAGCAGCTTGGACGGGTGGGGGAATGAGCAGTTCTTC

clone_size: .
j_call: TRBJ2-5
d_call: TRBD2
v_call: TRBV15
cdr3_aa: CATEDLAGVGETQYF
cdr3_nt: TGTGCCACCGAGGATTTAGCGGGAGTGGGAGAGACCCAGTACTTC

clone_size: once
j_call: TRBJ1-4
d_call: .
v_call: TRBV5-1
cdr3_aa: CASSLEQGEKLFF
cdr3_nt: TGCGCCAGCAGCTTGGAGCAGGGGGAAAAACTGTTTTTT

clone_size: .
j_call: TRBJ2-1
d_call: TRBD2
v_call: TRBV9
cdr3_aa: CASSEGLAGWGDEQFF
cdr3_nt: TGTGCCAGCAGCGAGGGACTAGCGGGATGGGGGGATGAGCAGTTCTTC

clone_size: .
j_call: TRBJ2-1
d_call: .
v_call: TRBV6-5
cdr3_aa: CASSYRRILFF
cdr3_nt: TGTGCCAGCAGTTACCGACGGATACTGTTCTTC

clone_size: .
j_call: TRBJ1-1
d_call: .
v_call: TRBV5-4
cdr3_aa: CASSPGYANTEAFF
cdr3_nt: TGTGCCAGCAGCCCAGGGTACGCGAACACTGAAGCTTTCTTT

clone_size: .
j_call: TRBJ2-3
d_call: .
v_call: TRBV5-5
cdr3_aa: CASSSMTGTDTQYF
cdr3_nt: TGTGCCAGCAGTTCTATGACTGGCACAGATACGCAGTATTTT

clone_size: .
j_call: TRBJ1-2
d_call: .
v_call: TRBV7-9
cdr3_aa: CASSSTGAQLANYGYTF
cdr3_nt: TGTGCCAGCAGCTCAACAGGAGCCCAGTTAGCTAACTATGGCTACACCTTC

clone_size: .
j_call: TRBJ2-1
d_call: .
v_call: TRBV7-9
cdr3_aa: CASSPRSLGYKFF
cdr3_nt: TGTGCCAGCAGCCCCAGGAGCCTCGGGTATAAGTTCTTC

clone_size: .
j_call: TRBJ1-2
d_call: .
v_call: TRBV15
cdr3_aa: CATSREGLDYGYTF
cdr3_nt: TGTGCCACCAGCAGAGAGGGCTTGGACTATGGCTACACCTTC

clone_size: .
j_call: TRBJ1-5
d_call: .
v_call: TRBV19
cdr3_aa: CASSMTGGSNQPQHF
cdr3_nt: TGTGCCAGTAGTATGACAGGAGGGAGCAATCAGCCCCAGCATTTT